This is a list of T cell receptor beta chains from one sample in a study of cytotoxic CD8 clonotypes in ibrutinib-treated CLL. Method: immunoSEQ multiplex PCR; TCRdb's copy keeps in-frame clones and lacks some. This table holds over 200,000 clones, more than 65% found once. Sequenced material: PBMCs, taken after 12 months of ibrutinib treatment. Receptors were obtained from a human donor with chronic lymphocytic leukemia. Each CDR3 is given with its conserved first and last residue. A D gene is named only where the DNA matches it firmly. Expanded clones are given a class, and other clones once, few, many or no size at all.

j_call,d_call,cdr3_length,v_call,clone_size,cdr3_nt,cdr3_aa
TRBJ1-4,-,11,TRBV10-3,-,TGTGCCATCAGTGAGGGTGAAAAACTGTTTTTT,CAISEGEKLFF
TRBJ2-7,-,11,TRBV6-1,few,TGTGCCAGTTCGGACCGCTACGAGCAGTACTTC,CASSDRYEQYF
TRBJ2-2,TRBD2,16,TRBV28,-,TGTGCCAGCACGATCTTAGCGGGAGGAGGGACCGGGGAGCTGTTTTTT,CASTILAGGGTGELFF
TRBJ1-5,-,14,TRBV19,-,TGTGCCAGCGGGGGGACATATAGCAATCAGCCCCAGCATTTT,CASGGTYSNQPQHF
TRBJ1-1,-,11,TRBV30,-,TGTGCCTGGAGCCTTAGCACTGAAGCTTTCTTT,CAWSLSTEAFF
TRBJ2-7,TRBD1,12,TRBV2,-,TGTGCCTGGAAGGGACAGGGGGACGAGCAGTACTTC,CAWKGQGDEQYF
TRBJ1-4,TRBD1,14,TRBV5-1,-,TGCGCCAGCAGCGGCAGGGGGCCGGATGAAAAACTGTTTTTT,CASSGRGPDEKLFF
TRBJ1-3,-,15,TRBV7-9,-,TGTGCCAGCTCCCCGCGGGCACGCTCTGGAAACACCATATATTTT,CASSPRARSGNTIYF
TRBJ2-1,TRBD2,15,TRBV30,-,TGTGCCTGGAGTCCGGGACTAGCGGATTTCAATGAGCAGTTCTTC,CAWSPGLADFNEQFF
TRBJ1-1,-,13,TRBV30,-,TGTGCCTGGACCCTGTCTCCTTACACTGAAGCTTTCTTT,CAWTLSPYTEAFF
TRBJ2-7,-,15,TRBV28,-,TGTGCCAGCAGTGCCCCTGGCCCCCCCATGAGCGAGCAGTACTTC,CASSAPGPPMSEQYF
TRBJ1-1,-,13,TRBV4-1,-,TGCGCCAGCAGCCAAGCTAGAGGGGGTGAAGCTTTCTTT,CASSQARGGEAFF
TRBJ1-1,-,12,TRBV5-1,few,TGCGCCAGCAGCATCGGACACGAAAAAGCTTTCTTT,CASSIGHEKAFF
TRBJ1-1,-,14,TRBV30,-,TGTGCCTGGAGTGCCTTAGTTCGGGGGACGGAAGCTTTCTTT,CAWSALVRGTEAFF
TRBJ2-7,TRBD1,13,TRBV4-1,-,TGCGCCAGCAGCCAAGATATGGCAGGGGGTCGCATCTTC,CASSQDMAGGRIF
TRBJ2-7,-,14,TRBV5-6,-,TGTGCCAGCAGCTTGGCAGGAGGCGCCTACGAGCAGTACTTC,CASSLAGGAYEQYF
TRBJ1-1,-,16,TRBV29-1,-,TGCAGCCCGACGGTGGAGGGTTCCCGGCTGAACACTGAAGCTTTCTTT,CSPTVEGSRLNTEAFF
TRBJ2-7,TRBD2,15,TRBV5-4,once,TGTGCCAGCAGCCCCGGTAATCCTAGCGGACCTGGGCAGTACTTC,CASSPGNPSGPGQYF
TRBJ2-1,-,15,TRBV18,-,TGTGCCAGCTCACCACGGGTAGGAACCTACAATGAGCAGTTCTTC,CASSPRVGTYNEQFF
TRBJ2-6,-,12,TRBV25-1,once,TGTGCCAGCAGTGGACAGTCTACCGTCCTGACTTTC,CASSGQSTVLTF
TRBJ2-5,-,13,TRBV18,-,TGTGCCAGCTCACCGGGGTTGCCAGAGACCCAGTACTTC,CASSPGLPETQYF
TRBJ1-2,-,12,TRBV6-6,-,TGTGCCAGCAGGAACCGGGCAGAAGGCTACACCTTC,CASRNRAEGYTF
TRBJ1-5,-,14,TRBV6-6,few,TGTGCCAGCAGTGCCCGGGGGGAGTATCAGCCCCAGCATTTT,CASSARGEYQPQHF
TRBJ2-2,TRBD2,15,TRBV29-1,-,TGCAGCGCTGCGGGGCGGGAGGGCCACACCGGGGAGCTGTTTTTT,CSAAGREGHTGELFF
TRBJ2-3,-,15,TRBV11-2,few,TGTGCCAGCACTCCGGAGAGGGGAGGGGGAGATACGCAGTATTTT,CASTPERGGGDTQYF
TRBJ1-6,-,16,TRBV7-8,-,TGTGCCAGCAGCTTAGGCGCGTTGGGGGGAAATTCACCCCTCCACTTT,CASSLGALGGNSPLHF
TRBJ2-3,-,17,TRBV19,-,TGTGCCAGTAGTATAGATCCCCATAGCGTAGGCGGAAATACGCAGTATTTT,CASSIDPHSVGGNTQYF
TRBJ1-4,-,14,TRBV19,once,TGTGCCAGTAGTATATGGGCCCTCCGGGGGAGACTGTTTTTT,CASSIWALRGRLFF
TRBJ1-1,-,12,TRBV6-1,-,TGTGCCAGCAGGGGGGCGTACGCTGAAGCTTTCTTT,CASRGAYAEAFF
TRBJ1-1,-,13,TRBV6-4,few,TGTGCCAGCAGAGCTACAGTAAACACTGAAGCTTTCTTT,CASRATVNTEAFF
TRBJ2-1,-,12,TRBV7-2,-,TGTGCCAGCAGCCCCTCGAAGTATGAGCAGTTCTTC,CASSPSKYEQFF
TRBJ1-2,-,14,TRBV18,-,TGTGCCAGCTCACCGAAGGCCGGCGACTATGGCTACACCTTC,CASSPKAGDYGYTF
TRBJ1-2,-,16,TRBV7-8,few,TGTGCCAGCAGCTCCAGAGAAGGGAGGCCTAACTATGGCTACACCTTC,CASSSREGRPNYGYTF
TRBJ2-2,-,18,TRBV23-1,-,TGCGCCAGCAGTCGAGAGGACAGCACCATCTTTAACACCGGGGAGCTGTTTTTT,CASSREDSTIFNTGELFF
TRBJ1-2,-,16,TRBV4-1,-,TGCGCCAGCAGCCAACTTTACGCTTGGGCAGGGGATGGGTACACCTTC,CASSQLYAWAGDGYTF
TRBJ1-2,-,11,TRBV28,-,TGTGCCGTGATCCAAAACTATGGCTACACCTTC,CAVIQNYGYTF
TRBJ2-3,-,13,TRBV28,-,TGTGCCAGCAGTTCGGCTAGCACAGATACGCAGTATTTT,CASSSASTDTQYF
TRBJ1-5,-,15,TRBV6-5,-,TGTGCCAGCAGTTACGCGACGGAAAGCAATCAGCCCCAGCATTTT,CASSYATESNQPQHF
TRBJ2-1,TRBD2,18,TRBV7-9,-,TGTGCCAGCAGCTCAACCCAGCCGCTAGCGGGGGGGCCTAATGAGCAGTTCTTC,CASSSTQPLAGGPNEQFF
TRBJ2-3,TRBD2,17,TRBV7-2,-,TGTGCCAGCAGCTTAGCGGGACTAGCGGGAGGGCTCGATACGCAGTATTTT,CASSLAGLAGGLDTQYF
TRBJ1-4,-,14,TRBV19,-,TGTGCCAGTAGCCTTGACAGGTCTCGGGAAAAACTGTTTTTT,CASSLDRSREKLFF
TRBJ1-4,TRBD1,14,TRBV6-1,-,TGTGCCACCGCCCGGGACAGGGGGCTTGAAAAACTGTTTTTT,CATARDRGLEKLFF
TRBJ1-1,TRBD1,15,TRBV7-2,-,TGTGCCAGCAGCTCGGAGACAGGGGTGAACACTGAAGCTTTCTTT,CASSSETGVNTEAFF
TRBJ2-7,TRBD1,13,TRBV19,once,TGTGCCAGTAGCCTCCGGGACAGCTACGAGCAGTACTTC,CASSLRDSYEQYF
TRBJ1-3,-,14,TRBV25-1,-,TGTGCCAGCAGCCCTCGGGGAGCCGGAAACACCATATATTTT,CASSPRGAGNTIYF
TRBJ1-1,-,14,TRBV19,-,TGTGCCAGTAGTATAGCGAGTCCCAACACTGAAGCTTTCTTT,CASSIASPNTEAFF
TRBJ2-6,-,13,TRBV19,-,TGTGCCAGTAGTCCTTCGGGGGCCAACGTCCTGACTTTC,CASSPSGANVLTF
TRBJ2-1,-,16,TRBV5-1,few,TGCGCCAGCAGCTTTTATGGGAACCTGGGGGGCAATGAGCAGTTCTTC,CASSFYGNLGGNEQFF
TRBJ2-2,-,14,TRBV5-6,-,TGTGCCAGCAGCTTGGGTACGAGGACCGGGGAGCTGTTTTTT,CASSLGTRTGELFF
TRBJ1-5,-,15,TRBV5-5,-,TGTGCCAGCAGCCAAAACCGGGACACCTATCAGCCCCAGCATTTT,CASSQNRDTYQPQHF
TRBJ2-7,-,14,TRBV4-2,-,TGTGCCAGCAGCCAGCCTGGGGATTCGCTCGAGCAGTACTTC,CASSQPGDSLEQYF